Listed here are 14 T cell receptor beta chains from one sample, sequenced in a study of identifying expanded T cells in peripheral blood. TCRdb keeps only in-frame clones here, not all; method: immunoSEQ multiplex PCR. This sample has about 94,000 clones, with roughly 88% found just once. Material for sequencing was blood. The receptors were gathered from a person aged 18 to 75 in good health.

V usage is TRBV7-9 and J usage is TRBJ1-1; TRBD1 matches at 9 bases. V shed 1 base, J shed 3 bases, and the junction held 0 bases outside the gene matches. The V gene's germline CDR1 is SEHNR and CDR2 FQNEAQ (reference sequence). This CDR3 is 14 amino acids long. The CDR3 nucleotides read TGTGCCAGCAGCTTAGGGGACAGGGACACTGAAGCTTTCTTT. It codes for CASSLGDRDTEAFF.

V and J are TRBV28 and TRBJ1-5; D uncertain. V was pared by 3 bases and J by 1 base, with 1 base between. The CDR3 spans 12 residues. The V gene's germline CDR1 is MDHEN and CDR2 SYDVKM. As DNA, the CDR3 is TGTGCCAGCAGTTTCAGCAATCAGCCCCAGCATTTT. It codes for CASSFSNQPQHF.

CDR3 in amino acids: CASSRLAGGPEQYF. The CDR3 DNA reads as TGTGCCAGCAGCCGCCTAGCGGGGGGGCCCGAGCAGTACTTC. This chain links TRBV7-9 with TRBJ2-7, with 12 bases aligning to TRBD2. CDR1 is SEHNR, CDR2 FQNEAQ, per germline (reference sequence). There are 14 residues in the CDR3. The junction had 5 bases not matched to a gene; V was cut back by 5 bases and J by 6 bases.

The chain recombines TRBV30 with TRBJ2-7; D is possibly TRBD1 or TRBD2 (5 bases each). V was cut by 5 bases and J by 2 bases, with 13 bases left in between. This CDR3 contains 13 residues. The V gene's germline CDR1 is GTSNPN and CDR2 SVGIG (reference sequence). The CDR3 sequence: CAWLGDHTYEQYF. The DNA of the CDR3 is TGTGCCTGGCTGGGGGACCACACCTACGAGCAGTACTTC.

The rearrangement links TRBV30 to TRBJ2-5; 12 bases are shared with TRBD1. CDR3 length: 15 residues. V lost 2 bases to trimming and J lost 5 bases; unmatched junction nucleotides: 6. The germline V gene encodes CDR1 GTSNPN and CDR2 SVGIG (reference sequence). Written as DNA, the CDR3 is TGTGCCTGGAGTACTGGGACAGGGGGCGAGGAGACCCAGTACTTC. Protein product: CAWSTGTGGEETQYF.

The CDR3 DNA sequence: TGTGCCAGTAGCAGGAGGGGGGCGGGAACGTCCGAGCAGTACTTC. Translation gives CASSRRGAGTSEQYF. The gene calls are TRBV19 and TRBJ2-7; D is perhaps TRBD1 or TRBD2 (6 bases each). This CDR3 comprises 15 residues. Germline V CDR1 and CDR2: LNHDA, SQIVND (reference sequence). The V end lost 6 bases, the J end lost 6 bases, and 21 bases lay between the germline ends.

The chain carries TRBV7-9 and TRBJ2-7; the match to TRBD1 covers 7 bases. V trimming: 5 bases; J trimming: 3 bases; junction bases outside the gene matches: 13. The CDR3 consists of 16 residues. The germline V gene has CDR1 SEHNR and CDR2 FQNEAQ (reference sequence). CDR3 sequence (DNA): TGTGCCAGCAGCAATATCTTCGGGACAGAGATCTACGAGCAGTACTTC. This gives the protein CASSNIFGTEIYEQYF.

The chain is built from TRBV19 and TRBJ2-2; D remains ambiguous. V dropped 3 bases and J dropped 4 bases, with 3 bases sitting between them. CDR1 is LNHDA and CDR2 is SQIVND in the germline V gene (reference sequence). There are 12 residues in the CDR3. The CDR3 bases are TGTGCCAGTAGTATGGGCACCGGGGAGCTGTTTTTT. Protein product: CASSMGTGELFF.

The chain couples TRBV4-1 to TRBJ2-1; the D gene could be TRBD1 or TRBD2 (6 bases each). Trimming shortened V by 1 base and J by 3 bases, and 13 bases separated the two germline ends. The CDR3 extends over 16 amino acids. Per the germline V gene, CDR1 is MGHRA and CDR2 is YSYEKL. The CDR3 DNA sequence: TGCGCCAGCAGCCAAGGTTCCGGGGGCGTCTACAATGAGCAGTTCTTC. Amino acids: CASSQGSGGVYNEQFF.

The gene calls are TRBV10-3 and TRBJ2-7; 8 bases map to TRBD1. The germline V gene has CDR1 ENHRY and CDR2 SYGVKD. The CDR3 loop spans 15 amino acids. V lost 0 bases, J lost 4 bases, and 5 bases stayed unmatched. The CDR3 loop reads CAISESGQGAYEQYF. The CDR3 bases are TGTGCCATCAGTGAGTCAGGCCAGGGGGCTTACGAGCAGTACTTC.

V usage is TRBV12-5 and J usage is TRBJ1-3; no clear D gene. Trimming took off 1 base at V and 0 bases at J, with 7 bases between the two ends. CDR1 is LGHNT and CDR2 is FRNRAP in the germline V gene. CDR3 length: 15 amino acids. As DNA, the CDR3 is TGTGCTAGTGGTTTGGGGCACGTCTCTGGAAACACCATATATTTT. Encoded protein: CASGLGHVSGNTIYF.

This chain connects TRBV19 to TRBJ1-2; TRBD1 matches 12 bases. The germline gives CDR1 LNHDA, CDR2 SQIVND (reference sequence). Unmatched junction bases numbered 8, after V lost 7 bases and J lost 8 bases. CDR3 length: 14 amino acids. CDR3 DNA sequence: TGTGCCAGTACTAGGGGACAGGGGGCGAACGGCTACACCTTC. It codes for CASTRGQGANGYTF. Supplemented by reference TRBV19 and TRBJ1-2, the full variable domain reads DGGITQSPKYLFRKEGQNVTLSCEQNLNHDAMYWYRQDPGQGLRLIYYSQIVNDFQKGDIAEGYSVSREKKESFPLTVTSAQKNPTAFYLCASTRGQGANGYTFGSGTRLTVV.

The chain employs TRBV4-1 and TRBJ2-2; tentative D call: TRBD1 (6 bases). The CDR3 runs to 18 residues. With 4 bases removed from V and 4 bases from J, the gap between germline ends came to 22 bases. Germline assignment: CDR1 MGHRA and CDR2 YSYEKL. CDR3 in amino acids: CASSRAPNVRGFTGELFF. In DNA, the CDR3 is TGCGCCAGCAGCCGAGCGCCGAACGTTAGGGGGTTCACCGGGGAGCTGTTTTTT.

The rearrangement uses TRBV14 and TRBJ2-5; D may be TRBD1 or TRBD2 (5 bases each). Germline values: CDR1 SGHDN, CDR2 FVKESK. V shed 4 bases and J shed 4 bases, with 10 bases lying between them. This CDR3 region has 13 residues. This CDR3 reads CASSPRGGETQYF. CDR3 DNA sequence: TGTGCCAGCAGCCCCCGGGGCGGAGAGACCCAGTACTTC.